These 3 T cell receptor beta chains originate from one sample sequenced in a study of T cell repertoires in cytomegalovirus infection (dated by TCRdb to about 2019). Which antigens these TCRs recognize remains unknown. Sequenced on an Illumina HiSeq 1500. The raw public data were reprocessed by TCRdb itself: fastp quality trimming at Q25, MiXCR clonotype calling, in-frame beta chains only. Entries that share a CDR3 protein sequence are merged under the most common genes and DNA. For this sample there are hundreds of thousands of distinct CDR3 sequences; around 30% appear just once. The ten most abundant clones make up about a sixth of the sample. The treatment or condition label on this specimen signifies: in vitro stimulation with specific CMV peptide epitopes to enrich CMV-specific T cells. The specimen was cultured PBMCs, collected from culture after CMV antigen stimulation. All receptors come from a human donor in good health (CMV status not recorded). Some clones in this sample may be carry-over from other donors' samples.

This clonotype was counted a few times. This rearrangement joins TRBV7-2 to TRBJ2-4; 12 positions match TRBD2. CDR3 length equals 17 residues. From germline, CDR1 is SGHTA and CDR2 FQGNSA. V trimming: 3 bases; J trimming: 3 bases; junction bases outside the gene matches: 6. The CDR3 protein is CASSLTSGSWGKNIQYF. The CDR3 coding sequence is TGTGCCAGCAGCTTGACTAGCGGGAGCTGGGGCAAAAACATTCAGTACTTC.

The rearrangement uses TRBV4-1 and TRBJ2-2; 8 nucleotides align to TRBD1. Looked up from germline, CDR1 is MGHRA and CDR2 is YSYEKL. The CDR3 is made up of 16 amino acids. V lost 2 bases and J lost 6; bases outside the gene matches: 8. CDR3 bases: TGCGCCAGCAGCCAAACCGGGACAGGTAAAGCCGGGGAGCTGTTTTTT. As protein: CASSQTGTGKAGELFF.

The chain carries TRBV7-2 and TRBJ2-3, with TRBD2 as a possible D gene (5 bases). Germline V gives CDR1 SGHTA, CDR2 FQGNSA. The CDR3 contains 17 residues. V was clipped by 3 bases and J by 0 bases, with 16 bases between them. CDR3 protein: CASSFPSAGFSTDTQYF. CDR3 nucleotide sequence: TGTGCCAGCAGCTTCCCCTCTGCGGGTTTTAGCACAGATACGCAGTATTTT.